This passage covers 11 T cell receptor beta chains from one sample sequenced in a study of T cell responses to AZD1222 COVID-19 vaccine. Method: immunoSEQ multiplex PCR; TCRdb's copy keeps in-frame clones and lacks some. The sample contains tens of thousands of clones, 75% to 90% of which appear only once. The material sequenced was peripheral blood, taken 28 days after the second AZD1222 dose. These receptors were obtained from an adult who received the AZD1222 COVID-19 vaccine.

This clone was found once. The chain links TRBV21-1 to TRBJ2-7; the table assigns TRBD1, which was not confirmed against the DNA. TRBV21-1 is tagged as a pseudogene. The CDR3 has 14 amino acids. CDR3 amino acids: CASSKKDRGYEQYF. In nucleotides, the CDR3 is TGTGCCAGCAGCAAAAAAGACAGGGGGTACGAGCAGTACTTC.

CDR3 in DNA: TGTGCCAGTAGTATACCCCCTTGGGGTGAGCAGTTCTTC. Encoded protein: CASSIPPWGEQFF. The chain recombines TRBV19 with TRBJ2-1; D is unclear. Deletions cut 2 bases from V and 9 bases from J, with 11 bases between. The CDR3 length is 13 residues. Germline CDR1 LNHDA, CDR2 SQIVND (reference sequence).

This clone was observed a handful of times. This chain uses TRBV7-2 with TRBJ2-2; D is unresolved. The V end was cut by 1 base, the J end by 7 bases, with 10 bases between. This CDR3 is 14 amino acids long. Germline loops: CDR1 SGHTA, CDR2 FQGNSA. The CDR3 DNA reads TGTGCCAGCAGCTTAGAAGGGTTTGGCGGGGAGCTGTTTTTT. This encodes CASSLEGFGGELFF.

This clone was seen only once. The gene calls are TRBV7-8 and TRBJ2-7, with D perhaps matching TRBD1 (5 bases). CDR1 SGHVS and CDR2 FQNEAQ come from the germline V gene. V was trimmed by 2 bases and J by 0 bases, leaving 11 bases between them. This CDR3 has 15 residues. CDR3 nucleotides: TGTGCCAGCAGCTTAAGTCATAGGGGCTCCTACGAGCAGTACTTC. Its protein product is CASSLSHRGSYEQYF.

Only one count was recorded for this clone. The chain combines TRBV15 with TRBJ1-5; 9 bases fit TRBD1. CDR3 length: 14 amino acids. With V trimmed by 3 bases and J by 6 bases, 3 bases remained unmatched. The germline V gene has CDR1 LNHNV and CDR2 YYDKDF (reference sequence). In DNA form, the CDR3 reads TGTGCCACCAGCAGGGACAGGGGCGGTCAGCCCCAGCATTTT. Protein product: CATSRDRGGQPQHF.

The chain couples TRBV7-9 to TRBJ1-2; D remains ambiguous. The V end was cut by 5 bases, the J end by 5 bases, with 15 bases between. CDR1 SEHNR and CDR2 FQNEAQ come from the germline V gene (reference sequence). The CDR3 runs 14 residues. The CDR3 here is CASSPDLRYYGYTF. The CDR3 DNA reads as TGTGCCAGCAGCCCCGATCTGCGGTATTATGGCTACACCTTC.

This clone was observed a handful of times. CDR3 sequence (DNA): TGTGCCAGCAGCCCCGTAGTGAACTATGGCTACACCTTC. Protein: CASSPVVNYGYTF. This rearrangement joins TRBV27 to TRBJ1-2, with D hard to call. Trimming shortened V by 6 bases and J by 2 bases, and 10 bases separated the two germline ends. CDR3 size: 13 residues. Germline V gene lookup returns CDR1 MNHEY and CDR2 SMNVEV (reference sequence).

This chain links TRBV5-6 with TRBJ1-3, with D possibly TRBD1 on 5 matching bases. This CDR3 has 13 residues. Trimming removed 10 bases from V and 0 bases from J, with 11 bases in between. CDR1 is SGHDT, CDR2 YYEEEE, per germline. The CDR3 nucleotides are TGTGCCGTCAGGGCTTTCTCTGGAAACACCATATATTTT. Protein: CAVRAFSGNTIYF.

This chain connects TRBV7-9 to TRBJ2-7; D may correspond to TRBD1 or TRBD2 (5 bases each). V was pared by 1 base and J by 4 bases, with 14 bases between. Germline loops: CDR1 SEHNR, CDR2 FQNEAQ (reference sequence). There are 15 residues in the CDR3. CDR3 in DNA: TGTGCCAGCAGCTTAGAAGGGACGGGCTTGTACGAGCAGTACTTC. Its protein product is CASSLEGTGLYEQYF.

This clone was counted a single time. This rearrangement joins TRBV19 to TRBJ2-5; 8 nucleotides align to TRBD2. The germline V gene has CDR1 LNHDA and CDR2 SQIVND (reference sequence). V lost 6 bases and J lost 6; bases outside the gene matches: 12. The CDR3 runs to 15 residues. The CDR3 DNA is TGTGCCAGTAGCGGGAGGGCCGAACTTACGCAGACCCAGTACTTC. It yields the protein CASSGRAELTQTQYF.

V usage is TRBV19 and J usage is TRBJ2-1, with 7 bases aligning to TRBD1. Germline lookup yields CDR1 LNHDA and CDR2 SQIVND (reference sequence). The ends lost 6 bases at V and 8 bases at J; junction bases unmatched: 7. This CDR3 is 13 amino acids long. CDR3 loop: CASSLYRGDEQFF. The CDR3 nucleotides are TGTGCCAGTAGCCTTTACAGGGGAGATGAGCAGTTCTTC.